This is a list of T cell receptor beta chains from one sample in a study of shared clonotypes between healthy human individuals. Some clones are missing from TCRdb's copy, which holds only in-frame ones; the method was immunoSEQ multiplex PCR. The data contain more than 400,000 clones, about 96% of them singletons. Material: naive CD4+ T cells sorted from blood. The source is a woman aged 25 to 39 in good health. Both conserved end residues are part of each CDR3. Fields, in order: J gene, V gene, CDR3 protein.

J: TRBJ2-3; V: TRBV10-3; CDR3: CAISESAHLVTDTQYF
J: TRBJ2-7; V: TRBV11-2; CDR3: CASSPGTGFYEQYF
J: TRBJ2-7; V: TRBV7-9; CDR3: CASSLGRDLVEQYF
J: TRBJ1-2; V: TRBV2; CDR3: CATWVGDRGDLYGYTF
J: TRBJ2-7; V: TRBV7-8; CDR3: CASNRGTGLSYEQYF
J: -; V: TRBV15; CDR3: CATSRGLTEPYEQYF
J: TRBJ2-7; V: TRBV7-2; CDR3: CASSLDVGRFSYEQYF
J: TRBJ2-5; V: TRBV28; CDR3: CASSLLAGALETQYF
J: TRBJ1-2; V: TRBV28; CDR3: CASSLFRVRGLSYGYTF
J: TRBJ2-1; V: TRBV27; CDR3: CASSLRGPPREQFF
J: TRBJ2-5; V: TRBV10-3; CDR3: CAISGQEYQETQYF
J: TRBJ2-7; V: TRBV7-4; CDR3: CASVLGPSSGLNEQYF
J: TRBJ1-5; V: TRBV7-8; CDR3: CASSLGGTGQPQHF
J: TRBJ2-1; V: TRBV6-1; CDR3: CASSEGLAGFEQFF
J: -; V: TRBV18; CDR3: CASSPWQPYEQYF
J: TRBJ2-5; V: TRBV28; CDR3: CASSLWTGTGETQYF
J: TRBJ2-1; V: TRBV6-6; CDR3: CASSLKRRRYYNEQFF
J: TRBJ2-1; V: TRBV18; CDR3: CASSPGSGNRNEQFF
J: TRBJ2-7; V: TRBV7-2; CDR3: CASSQNRVGYEQYF
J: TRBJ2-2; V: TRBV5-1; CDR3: CASSLTSGTGELFF
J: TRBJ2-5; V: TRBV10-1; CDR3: CASSEEPGVGETQYF
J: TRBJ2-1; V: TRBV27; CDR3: CASSPPVYNEQFF
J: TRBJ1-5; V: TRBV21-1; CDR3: CASSKEGVTQPQHF
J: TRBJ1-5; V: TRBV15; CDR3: CATSTNRDRGRGQPQHF
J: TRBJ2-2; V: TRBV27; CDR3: CASTSPLGQGRTGELFF
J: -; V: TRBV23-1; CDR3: CASVPPGTSGRREQYF